One sample yielded the 31 T cell receptor beta chains listed below, sequenced in a study of blood T cell repertoires in COVID-19. TCRdb's table, derived via immunoSEQ multiplex PCR, lists solely in-frame clones and lacks some. The sample contains fewer than 300,000 clones, around 85% of which appear only once. Input material: peripheral blood. These receptors originate from a woman aged 25-40 years with COVID-19, enrolled during active disease.

J is TRBJ2-7 and V is TRBV4-2; 10 positions match TRBD2. V trimming: 0 bases; J trimming: 2 bases; junction bases outside the gene matches: 4. CDR1 is LGHNA, CDR2 YNFKEQ, per germline. The CDR3 runs to 16 residues. CDR3 in amino acids: CASSQEESGGAYEQYF. CDR3 bases: TGTGCCAGCAGCCAAGAGGAAAGCGGGGGGGCCTACGAGCAGTACTTC.

The chain carries TRBV11-2 and TRBJ2-7; possibly TRBD2 for D (6 bases). There are 14 residues in the CDR3. V lost 4 bases and J 3 bases, leaving 13 bases between the germline ends. Per germline, CDR1 SGHAT and CDR2 FQNNGV. In DNA form, the CDR3 reads TGTGCCAGCAGCTCCTCCCCCGGGGGCTACGAGCAGTACTTC. Translating gives CASSSSPGGYEQYF.

The chain is built from TRBV7-9 and TRBJ1-1; 8 bases line up with TRBD1. Germline CDR1 and CDR2: SEHNR and FQNEAQ (reference sequence). J gave up 5 bases and V 8 bases, and 7 bases lay outside the gene matches. CDR3 size: 13 residues. DNA for the CDR3: TGTGCCAGCCGAACAGGGGGACGAACTGAAGCTTTCTTT. Amino acids: CASRTGGRTEAFF.

This clone was picked up a small number of times. The CDR3: CASSITGTGELFF. The CDR3 DNA is TGTGCCAGCAGCATAACAGGGACCGGGGAGCTGTTTTTT. V gene TRBV5-6 combines with J gene TRBJ2-2, with D perhaps TRBD1 (6 bases). CDR3 length equals 13 residues. The V and J ends lost 4 bases and 5 bases respectively, with 9 bases between them. Germline V lookup: CDR1 SGHDT, CDR2 YYEEEE.

This chain joins TRBV2 and TRBJ2-2, with a possible D match to TRBD2 (5 bases). Trimming stripped 11 bases from V and 8 bases from J, with 24 bases between. Germline values: CDR1 SNHLY, CDR2 FYNNEI. The CDR3 is 15 amino acids. The CDR3 nucleotides read TGTGCCGGGAGAGGGATCGGCACTGTGAGGGGGGAGCTGTTTTTT. Translated: CAGRGIGTVRGELFF.

The chain combines TRBV5-1 with TRBJ2-3; D unclear. Deletions cut 4 bases from V and 4 bases from J, with 10 bases between. The germline gives CDR1 SGHRS, CDR2 YFSETQ. The CDR3 runs to 13 residues. CDR3 DNA sequence: TGCGCCAGCAGCCCTTTATTAGCAGATACGCAGTATTTT. Protein: CASSPLLADTQYF.

V usage is TRBV5-4 and J usage is TRBJ2-3, with D perhaps matching TRBD2 (6 bases). In germline, CDR1 is SGHNT, CDR2 YYREEE (reference sequence). The CDR3 extends over 14 amino acids. V was trimmed by 4 bases and J by 2 bases, leaving 11 bases between them. CDR3 coding DNA: TGTGCCAGCAGCCCGACTAGATTCACAGATACGCAGTATTTT. Its protein is CASSPTRFTDTQYF. Filled out from reference TRBV5-4 and TRBJ2-3, the complete variable domain reads ETGVTQSPTHLIKTRGQQVTLRCSSQSGHNTVSWYQQALGQGPQFIFQYYREEENGRGNFPPRFSGLQFPNYSSELNVNALELDDSALYLCASSPTRFTDTQYFGPGTRLTVL.

In nucleotides, the CDR3 is TGTGCCAGCTCACCTGCTCTAACCAGCGGGGGCACAGATACGCAGTATTTT. Its translation is CASSPALTSGGTDTQYF. V usage is TRBV18 and J usage is TRBJ2-3, with 7 bases that match TRBD2. V gave up 3 bases and J gave up 1 base; unmatched junction bases: 10. This CDR3 comprises 17 residues. Germline loops: CDR1 KGHSH, CDR2 LQKENI.

V is TRBV5-1 and J is TRBJ1-1; D not certain. Trimming took off 2 bases at V and 1 base at J, with 12 bases between the two ends. The CDR3 spans 15 residues. CDR1 SGHRS and CDR2 YFSETQ come from the germline V gene. The CDR3 region has the DNA TGCGCCAGCAGCTTCATAGCAGCCAAGAACACTGAAGCTTTCTTT. Its translation is CASSFIAAKNTEAFF.

This chain links TRBV6-6 with TRBJ2-1; unclear D gene. Germline CDR1 is MNHNY and CDR2 is SVGAGI (reference sequence). CDR3 size: 11 residues. V was trimmed by 10 bases and J by 6 bases, leaving 10 bases between them. The CDR3 here is CATSRGNEQFF. CDR3 DNA: TGTGCCACGTCGCGAGGCAATGAGCAGTTCTTC.

This chain uses TRBV9 with TRBJ2-3, with D possibly matching TRBD2 (6 bases). This CDR3 has 15 residues. CDR1 is SGDLS, CDR2 YYNGEE, per germline. Trimming pared 2 bases from V and 1 base from J, leaving 11 bases between. CDR3 sequence: CASSVVSGGTDTQYF. The CDR3 DNA reads TGTGCCAGCAGCGTCGTGTCGGGGGGCACAGATACGCAGTATTTT.

This sequence joins TRBV12-3 or TRBV12-4 and TRBJ1-3, with D unclear. Trimming pared 6 bases from V and 9 bases from J, leaving 6 bases between. The CDR3 spans 10 residues. This chain's CDR3 is CASRGGTIYF. The CDR3 nucleotides are TGTGCCAGCAGGGGAGGCACCATATATTTT.

The rearrangement uses TRBV9 and TRBJ2-1, with 12 bases that match TRBD2. Germline V gene lookup returns CDR1 SGDLS and CDR2 YYNGEE. This CDR3 has 15 amino acids. V was pared by 4 bases and J by 6 bases, with 5 bases of the junction left unmatched. The CDR3 loop is CASSPRTSGANEQFF. The CDR3 nucleotides are TGTGCCAGCAGCCCCCGGACTAGCGGGGCCAATGAGCAGTTCTTC.

This clone was seen only a few times. Germline is not matched at one junction end, which may reflect a read error. The chain links TRBV7-9 to TRBJ2-7, with 7 bases fitting TRBD1. The V gene's germline CDR1 is SEHNR and CDR2 FQNEAQ (reference sequence). The CDR3 is made up of 14 amino acids. The CDR3 spells CASSLGRGQVGSSF. CDR3 nucleotides: TGTGCCAGCAGCTTAGGCCGAGGACAGGTCGGTTCCTCCTTC.

With respect to this clone: Other DNA sequences in this specimen translate into the identical CDR3. This rearrangement joins TRBV4-1 to TRBJ1-5; no reliable D call. Deletions cut 0 bases from V and 3 bases from J, with 9 bases between. Germline assignment: CDR1 MGHRA and CDR2 YSYEKL. The CDR3 is made up of 15 amino acids. CDR3 in DNA: TGCGCCAGCAGCCAAGAGAGAGGGCCCAATCAGCCCCAGCATTTT. As protein: CASSQERGPNQPQHF.

The chain recombines TRBV2 with TRBJ1-4, with no clear D. V lost 4 bases and J 7 bases, leaving 10 bases between the germline ends. The CDR3 covers 13 residues. Germline-derived CDR1 and CDR2 are SNHLY and FYNNEI. The CDR3: CASSGEGGEKLFF. Here the CDR3 DNA reads TGTGCCAGCAGTGGTGAGGGAGGTGAAAAACTGTTTTTT.

The chain recombines TRBV12-3 or TRBV12-4 with TRBJ2-5; D gene unclear. V was trimmed by 4 bases and J by 5 bases, leaving 5 bases between them. The CDR3 covers 11 residues. The CDR3 is CASSSVETQYF. The CDR3 coding sequence is TGTGCCAGCAGTTCCGTGGAGACCCAGTACTTC.

This chain uses TRBV4-1 with TRBJ2-7; possible D gene TRBD2, 5 bases. Germline V gene sequence: CDR1 MGHRA, CDR2 YSYEKL. Between the trimmed V and J ends, which lost 0 bases and 7 bases, there was a span of 10 bases. CDR3 length: 13 residues. The CDR3 DNA is TGCGCCAGCAGCCAAGAGGAACCGGGAGAGCAGTACTTC. Encoded protein: CASSQEEPGEQYF.

This chain uses TRBV27 with TRBJ1-2; 10 bases are a match to TRBD1. After removal of 0 bases from V and 7 bases from J, the junction contained 8 bases not matched to a gene. This CDR3 has 16 residues. CDR1 MNHEY and CDR2 SMNVEV come from the germline V gene (reference sequence). The CDR3 region has the DNA TGTGCCAGCAGTTTATCAGTCGGGACAGGGGTGGGTGGCTACACCTTC. Translating it yields CASSLSVGTGVGGYTF.

J is TRBJ2-3 and V is TRBV3-1 (or the pseudogene TRBV3-2); 10 bases line up with TRBD2. The CDR3 covers 14 residues. The ends lost 3 bases at V and 6 bases at J; junction bases unmatched: 3. CDR1 and CDR2 (germline): LGHDT, YNNKEL (reference sequence). The CDR3 protein is CASSHTSGVDTQYF. The CDR3, as DNA: TGTGCCAGCAGCCATACTAGCGGGGTTGATACGCAGTATTTT.

The rearrangement links TRBV2 to TRBJ2-1; 7 bases are a match to TRBD1. The germline V gene encodes CDR1 SNHLY and CDR2 FYNNEI. The V and J ends lost 5 bases and 5 bases, in that order; junction bases with no gene match: 3. This CDR3 contains 13 residues. The DNA for the CDR3 is TGTGCCAGCAGTAGACAGGGTGACAATGAGCAGTTCTTC. Residues: CASSRQGDNEQFF.

The V and J genes are TRBV15 and TRBJ1-1; perhaps TRBD1 as D (6 bases). This CDR3 comprises 12 residues. Per germline, CDR1 LNHNV and CDR2 YYDKDF (reference sequence). Trimming removed 9 bases from V and 5 bases from J, with 13 bases in between. CDR3 region: CATTDRGTEAFF. CDR3 in DNA: TGTGCCACGACGGACAGAGGGACTGAAGCTTTCTTT.

The chain is built from TRBV6-5 and TRBJ1-5; D remains unclear. Trimming took 2 bases from V and 6 from J, leaving 14 bases between them. The CDR3 loop spans 15 amino acids. CDR1 is MNHEY, CDR2 SVGAGI, per germline. This CDR3 reads CASSYLQYGSQPQHF. The CDR3 DNA sequence: TGTGCCAGCAGTTACCTTCAGTATGGCAGTCAGCCCCAGCATTTT.

V is TRBV9 and J is TRBJ2-7; a weak D match, TRBD2 (6 bases). CDR1 and CDR2 (germline): SGDLS, YYNGEE. Trimming left V 0 bases short and J 4 bases short, with 17 bases between. The CDR3 covers 16 residues. CDR3 residues: CASSVEDGGGWYEQYF. CDR3 sequence (DNA): TGTGCCAGCAGCGTAGAGGACGGGGGTGGATGGTACGAGCAGTACTTC.

This sequence joins TRBV27 and TRBJ1-1; the match to TRBD1 covers 8 bases. This CDR3 is built from 19 residues. The junction had 17 bases not matched to a gene; V was cut back by 5 bases and J by 0 bases. Germline V gene lookup returns CDR1 MNHEY and CDR2 SMNVEV (reference sequence). The CDR3 nucleotides read TGTGCCAGCAGTCTCCTTTACGACAGGGGCTTTCACTTGAACACTGAAGCTTTCTTT. Encoded protein: CASSLLYDRGFHLNTEAFF.

The V gene is TRBV21-1, the J gene TRBJ2-7; the D call of TRBD1 is as the table states it, not checked on the DNA. TRBV21-1 has pseudogene status. The CDR3 contains 15 residues. The CDR3 coding sequence is TGTGCCAGCATCGTCCAAGGACAGGCTTCCAGGGAGCAGTACTTC. Translating gives CASIVQGQASREQYF.

This chain links TRBV5-6 with TRBJ1-2; 9 nucleotides line up with TRBD1. Trimming at V came to 3 bases and at J to 12 bases, leaving 9 bases not matched to a gene. Germline CDR1 reads SGHDT; CDR2 reads YYEEEE. The CDR3 extends over 13 amino acids. The CDR3 bases are TGTGCCAGCAGCTGGGACAGGGCTTGGGAGGACACCTTC. As protein: CASSWDRAWEDTF.

The V gene is TRBV5-1, the J gene TRBJ2-5; no clear D gene. Trimming shortened V by 3 bases and J by 2 bases, and 14 bases separated the two germline ends. The CDR3 runs to 15 residues. Germline V gives CDR1 SGHRS, CDR2 YFSETQ. CDR3 protein: CASSSLGFMQETQYF. The CDR3 region has the DNA TGCGCCAGCAGCTCCCTCGGGTTCATGCAAGAGACCCAGTACTTC.

J is TRBJ2-7 and V is TRBV28, with a tentative D call TRBD2 (5 bases). Germline V gene lookup returns CDR1 MDHEN and CDR2 SYDVKM. Trimming left V 1 base short and J 4 bases short, with 11 bases between. The CDR3 consists of 14 residues. The CDR3 spells CASSLLAGQYEQYF. The CDR3 nucleotides are TGTGCCAGCAGTTTATTGGCGGGCCAATACGAGCAGTACTTC.

The chain combines TRBV20-1 with TRBJ2-1, with 8 bases matching TRBD2. With V trimmed by 6 bases and J by 9 bases, 4 bases remained unmatched. Germline CDR1 and CDR2: DFQATT and SNEGSKA (reference sequence). The CDR3 loop spans 11 amino acids. The CDR3: CSAQRGIEQFF. CDR3 DNA sequence: TGCAGTGCACAGCGGGGGATTGAGCAGTTCTTC.

This clone was observed at least ten times. V usage is TRBV15 and J usage is TRBJ2-7, with D possibly being TRBD1 (5 bases). V was trimmed by 3 bases and J by 2 bases, leaving 11 bases between them. The germline V gene encodes CDR1 LNHNV and CDR2 YYDKDF (reference sequence). The CDR3 runs to 14 residues. CDR3 nucleotide sequence: TGTGCCACCAGCAGGTCAGGGCGCGCCTACGAGCAGTACTTC. Translation: CATSRSGRAYEQYF. The variable domain in full, with the rest retrieved from reference TRBV15 and TRBJ2-7, is DAMVIQNPRYQVTQFGKPVTLSCSQTLNHNVMYWYQQKSSQAPKLLFHYYDKDFNNEADTPDNFQSRRPNTSFCFLDIRSPGLGDTAMYLCATSRSGRAYEQYFGPGTRLTVT.